This is a list of T cell receptor beta chains from one sample in a study of blood T cell repertoires in COVID-19. Sequencing was performed with immunoSEQ multiplex PCR; in TCRdb, only in-frame clones are kept and a portion is missing. The sample yields under 100,000 clones, under 85% seen once. Material: peripheral blood. The receptors originated from a woman of 80 years or more with COVID-19, enrolled during active disease. The CDR3 runs from the conserved cysteine through the conserved F or W. A D gene is named only where the DNA matches it firmly. A row's size may be missing; if present it is once, few, many or a size class.

J	D	V	size	DNA	CDR3
TRBJ1-5	.	TRBV6-6	.	TGTGCCAGCAGTGCGGACTCCGCAATCGTAGCCCAGCATTTT	CASSADSAIVAQHF
TRBJ1-1	.	TRBV9	.	TGTGCCAGCAGCGCGTGGAACACTGAAGCTTTCTTT	CASSAWNTEAFF
TRBJ2-2	TRBD1	TRBV2	.	TGTGCCAGCAGGAGCCGACAGGGGGCCAGGCTTAACACCGGGGAGCTGTTTTTT	CASRSRQGARLNTGELFF
TRBJ1-3	.	TRBV30	few	TGTGCCTGGAGTGTCGGCGGGACCTCCTCTGGAAACACCATATATTTT	CAWSVGGTSSGNTIYF
TRBJ1-2	.	TRBV7-9	.	TGTGCCAGCAGGCGGGGAAACTATGGCTACACCTTC	CASRRGNYGYTF
TRBJ1-4	TRBD1	TRBV7-6	.	TGTGCCAGCAGCCCCCTAGACAGGGAGGATGAAAAACTGTTTTTT	CASSPLDREDEKLFF
TRBJ1-1	TRBD1	TRBV24-1	.	TGTGCCACCAGTGATTCGCGACAGGGCCTGAACACTGAAGCTTTCTTT	CATSDSRQGLNTEAFF
TRBJ2-7	TRBD2	TRBV3-1/TRBV3-2	.	TGTGCCAGCAGCCGAGGGACTAGCGGGAGTGAAGAGCAGTACTTC	CASSRGTSGSEEQYF
TRBJ1-6	.	TRBV27	few	TGTGCCAGCAACCTCGGGGTTCTCAATTCACCCCTCCACTTT	CASNLGVLNSPLHF
TRBJ2-2	TRBD1	TRBV30	.	TGTGCCTGGGGGACAGGGGGCGCGGTCGGGGAGCTGTTTTTT	CAWGTGGAVGELFF
TRBJ2-3	.	TRBV5-6	.	TGTGCCAGCAGTCAGCCTCCGGGATCGGGCACAGATACGCAGTATTTT	CASSQPPGSGTDTQYF
TRBJ2-7	TRBD1	TRBV10-2	.	TGCGCCAGCAGTGGTAGACAGGGGAGTTACGAGCAGTACTTC	CASSGRQGSYEQYF
TRBJ2-7	.	TRBV13	.	TGTGCCAGCAGCTTACGCGGGATTCTCTCCTACGAGCAGTACTTC	CASSLRGILSYEQYF
TRBJ1-5	.	TRBV2	.	TGTGCCAGCAGTCGACAGGATACGGGCCAGCCCCAGCATTTT	CASSRQDTGQPQHF
TRBJ1-5	.	TRBV5-1	.	TGCGCCAGCAGCTTGAGCGGGTCTAGCAATCAGCCCCAGCATTTT	CASSLSGSSNQPQHF
TRBJ1-4	.	TRBV18	.	TGTGCCAGCTCACCACAGGGGAAAGGAGAAAAACTGTTTTTT	CASSPQGKGEKLFF
TRBJ2-7	TRBD2	TRBV27	.	TGTGCCAGCAGTTTATCTACTAGCGGGAACTACGAGCAGTACTTC	CASSLSTSGNYEQYF
TRBJ1-2	TRBD1	TRBV7-2	.	TGTGCCAGCAGCCCGGACAGGGCTTCTGGCTACACCTTC	CASSPDRASGYTF
TRBJ1-1	.	TRBV7-9	.	TGTGCCAGCAGCTTAATATTTGGGGGGGACACTGAAGCTTTCTTT	CASSLIFGGDTEAFF
TRBJ2-1	.	TRBV11-2	.	TGTGCCAGCAGCCCCGGCGGGACTTCGGGCTCCTACAATGAGCAGTTCTTC	CASSPGGTSGSYNEQFF
TRBJ2-2	.	TRBV19	.	TGTGCCAGTAGTATGCAGGGCGCCACCGGGGAGCTGTTTTTT	CASSMQGATGELFF
TRBJ2-1	TRBD2	TRBV11-1	.	TGTGCCAGCAGCTTAGTGGGGACTAGTAAGAATGAGCAGTTCTTC	CASSLVGTSKNEQFF
TRBJ2-5	TRBD1	TRBV7-2	once	TGTGCCAGCAGCTGTTTCCGAGACAGGGGGCCAGAGACCCAGTACTTC	CASSCFRDRGPETQYF
TRBJ1-6	.	TRBV4-2	.	TGTGCCAGCAGCCAACCCCCCAAAGGCAGGGCTAATTCACCCCTCCACTTT	CASSQPPKGRANSPLHF
TRBJ2-2	TRBD1	TRBV3-1/TRBV3-2	.	TGTGCCAGCAGCCTCCAGGGGGCGCGCACCGGGGAGCTGTTTTTT	CASSLQGARTGELFF
TRBJ2-2	.	TRBV19	.	TGTGCCAGTAGTATTCCGGGGCGGGGTACCGGGGAGCTGTTTTTT	CASSIPGRGTGELFF
TRBJ2-5	TRBD2	TRBV2	.	TGTGCCAGCAGCGGCCCTAGCGGGAGAGAGACCCAGTACTTC	CASSGPSGRETQYF
TRBJ2-7	TRBD1	TRBV7-2	.	TGTGCCAGCAGCTCACAACTATTCCGGGACAGCCCCTACGAGCAGTACTTC	CASSSQLFRDSPYEQYF
TRBJ2-1	.	TRBV6-1	.	TGTGCCAGCAGTGAAGCCGGTGGGCAGTTCTTC	CASSEAGGQFF
TRBJ2-7	.	TRBV6-5	.	TGTGCCAGCAGTTACTCCGGGACTGGACGGGAGGAGCAGTACTTC	CASSYSGTGREEQYF
TRBJ2-3	TRBD2	TRBV4-2	.	TGTGCCAGCAGCCAAGAGGGCTCAGGACTAGTCACAGATACGCAGTATTTT	CASSQEGSGLVTDTQYF
TRBJ2-1	.	TRBV27	.	TGTGCCAGCAGTCCTAGCGCCATAACCTACAATGAGCAGTTCTTC	CASSPSAITYNEQFF
TRBJ1-4	.	TRBV3-1/TRBV3-2	.	TGTGCCAGCAGTCCAGGGCTAACTAATGAAAAACTGTTTTTT	CASSPGLTNEKLFF
TRBJ1-5	TRBD1	TRBV7-2	.	TGTGCCAGCAGCCGGGACAGCTTAGGGAGCAATCAGCCCCAGCATTTT	CASSRDSLGSNQPQHF
TRBJ1-1	TRBD1	TRBV2	few	TGTGCCAGCAGGTCATCCCAGGGGGCCGCCGTAAAAGCTTTCTTT	CASRSSQGAAVKAFF
TRBJ2-5	.	TRBV3-1/TRBV3-2	.	TGTGCCAGCAGCCACCCGACACTGCTAGGCGGGGAGACCCAGTACTTC	CASSHPTLLGGETQYF
TRBJ2-5	TRBD1	TRBV28	.	TGTGCCAGCAGGACCCGACAGGGGGAGACCCAGTACTTC	CASRTRQGETQYF
TRBJ1-1	.	TRBV19	.	TGTGCCAGTAGTAGGACTCTCCATCAAGCTTTCTTT	CASSRTLHQAFF
TRBJ1-2	TRBD1	TRBV6-2/TRBV6-3	.	TGTGCCAGCAGTTACGCGCCAGGGGGACACTATGGCTACACCTTC	CASSYAPGGHYGYTF
TRBJ2-7	TRBD1	TRBV10-3	.	TGTGCCATCAGTGGGGACAGGGTCGGTGCCTACGAGCAGTACTTC	CAISGDRVGAYEQYF
TRBJ1-5	.	TRBV5-6	.	TGTGCCAGCAGCTTGACAGGGCTTCAGCCCCAGCATTTT	CASSLTGLQPQHF
TRBJ2-5	TRBD1	TRBV19	.	TGTGCCAGTAGTCCTTCGGGACAGCCTCAAGAGACCCAGTACTTC	CASSPSGQPQETQYF
TRBJ1-2	.	TRBV20-1	.	TGCAGTGCTTCCTCTAACTATGGCTACACCTTC	CSASSNYGYTF
TRBJ2-2	TRBD2	TRBV5-4	.	TGTGCCAGCAGCTGGACTAGCGGGAACACCGGGGAGCTGTTTTTT	CASSWTSGNTGELFF
TRBJ1-2	TRBD1	TRBV5-1	.	TGCGCCAGCAGCCTCGGGACAGAGGGCGGCTACACCTTC	CASSLGTEGGYTF
TRBJ1-1	.	TRBV4-1	few	TGCGCCAGCAGCCAAGACGCGGGGATGAACACTGAAGCTTTCTTT	CASSQDAGMNTEAFF
TRBJ2-3	.	TRBV7-9	.	TGTGCCAGCAGCCCCTCCTTATACACAGATACGCAGTATTTT	CASSPSLYTDTQYF
TRBJ1-1	.	TRBV28	.	TGTGCCAGCAGTTTCCCTACTAGGGTGAACACTGAAGCTTTCTTT	CASSFPTRVNTEAFF
TRBJ1-1	TRBD1	TRBV11-2	.	TGTGCCAGCAGCCCCGGGACAGGGCCCTTCAAAGCTTTCTTT	CASSPGTGPFKAFF
TRBJ2-6	.	TRBV19	.	TGTGCCAGTAGTACTTTTGACAGGCCTAAAGGGGCCAACGTCCTGACTTTC	CASSTFDRPKGANVLTF
TRBJ2-7	TRBD2	TRBV27	.	TGTGCCAGCAGCCGGCTGGCGGGAGGATTCGCGCCAAACTACGAGCAGTACTTC	CASSRLAGGFAPNYEQYF
TRBJ2-1	TRBD2	TRBV10-3	.	TGTGCCATCAGGCGGCTAGCGGCCAACAATGAGCAGTTCTTC	CAIRRLAANNEQFF
TRBJ1-1	.	TRBV6-5	.	TGTGCCAGCAGGGCCCAGGGATTCACTGAAGCTTTCTTT	CASRAQGFTEAFF
TRBJ2-5	TRBD2	TRBV5-1	.	TGCGCCAGCAGCTTGTATAGCGGGGCACAAGAGACCCAGTACTTC	CASSLYSGAQETQYF
TRBJ1-2	TRBD1	TRBV5-1	.	TGCGCCAGCAGCCCGACACAGGGGGAAAAGGATGGCTACACCTTC	CASSPTQGEKDGYTF
TRBJ1-1	TRBD1	TRBV18	few	TGTGCCAGCTCACTACAGGGGGCGCAAATATCGACCACTGAAGCTTTCTTT	CASSLQGAQISTTEAFF
TRBJ2-1	.	TRBV7-3	once	TGTGCCAGCAGCCCAACTAGGCTAGCGCTATACAATGAGCAGTTCTTC	CASSPTRLALYNEQFF
TRBJ1-2	.	TRBV2	.	TGTGCCAGCAGCGGGTCGCCCCCAGGCTACACCTTC	CASSGSPPGYTF
TRBJ2-5	TRBD2	TRBV20-1	few	TGCAGTGCTAGTCCTAGCGGGGATCAAGAGACCCAGTACTTC	CSASPSGDQETQYF